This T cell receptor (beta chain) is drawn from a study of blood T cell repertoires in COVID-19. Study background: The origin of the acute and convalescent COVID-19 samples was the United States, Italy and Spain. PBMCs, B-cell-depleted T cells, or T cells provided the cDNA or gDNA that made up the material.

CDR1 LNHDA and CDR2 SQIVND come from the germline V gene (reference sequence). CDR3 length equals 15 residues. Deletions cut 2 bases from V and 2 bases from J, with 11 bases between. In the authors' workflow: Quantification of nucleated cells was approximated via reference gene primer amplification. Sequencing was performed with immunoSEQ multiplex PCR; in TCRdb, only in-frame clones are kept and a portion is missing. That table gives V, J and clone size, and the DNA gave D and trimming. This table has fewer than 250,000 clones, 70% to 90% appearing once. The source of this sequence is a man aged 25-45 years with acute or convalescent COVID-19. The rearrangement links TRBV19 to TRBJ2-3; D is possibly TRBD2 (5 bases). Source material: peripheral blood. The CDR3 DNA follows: TGTGCCAGTAGTATATCGGGGTGGACCACAGATACGCAGTATTTT. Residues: CASSISGWTTDTQYF.